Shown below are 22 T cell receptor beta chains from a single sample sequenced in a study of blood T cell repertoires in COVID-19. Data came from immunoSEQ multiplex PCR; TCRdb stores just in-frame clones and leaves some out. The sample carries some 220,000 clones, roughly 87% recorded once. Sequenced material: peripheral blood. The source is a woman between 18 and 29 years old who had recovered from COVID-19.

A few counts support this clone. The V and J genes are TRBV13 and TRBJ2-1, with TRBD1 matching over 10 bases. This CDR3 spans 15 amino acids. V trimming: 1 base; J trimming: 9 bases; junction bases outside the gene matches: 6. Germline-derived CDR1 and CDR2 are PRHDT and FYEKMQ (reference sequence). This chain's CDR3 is CASSLAQTGGSEQFF. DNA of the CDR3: TGTGCCAGCAGCTTAGCCCAGACAGGGGGCTCTGAGCAGTTCTTC.

The CDR3 DNA follows: TGTGCCAGCAGTGCCACGACTAGCGGGATAGCCAAAAACATTCAGTACTTC. It encodes CASSATTSGIAKNIQYF. The V gene is TRBV6-1, the J gene TRBJ2-4; 11 bases are shared with TRBD2. After removal of 4 bases from V and 0 bases from J, the junction contained 5 bases not matched to a gene. This CDR3 region has 17 residues. Germline lookup yields CDR1 MNHNS and CDR2 SASEGT.

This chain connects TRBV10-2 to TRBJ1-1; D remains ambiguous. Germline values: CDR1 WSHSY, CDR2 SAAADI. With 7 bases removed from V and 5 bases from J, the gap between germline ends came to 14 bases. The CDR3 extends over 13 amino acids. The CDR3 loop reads CASTPRAGTEAFF. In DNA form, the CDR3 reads TGCGCCAGCACCCCGAGGGCGGGGACTGAAGCTTTCTTT.

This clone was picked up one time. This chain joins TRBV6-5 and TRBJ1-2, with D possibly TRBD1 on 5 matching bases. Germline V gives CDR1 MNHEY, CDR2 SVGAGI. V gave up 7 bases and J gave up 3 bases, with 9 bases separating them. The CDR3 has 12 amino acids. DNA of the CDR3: TGTGCCAGCACAAGGGGATACTATGGCTACACCTTC. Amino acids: CASTRGYYGYTF.

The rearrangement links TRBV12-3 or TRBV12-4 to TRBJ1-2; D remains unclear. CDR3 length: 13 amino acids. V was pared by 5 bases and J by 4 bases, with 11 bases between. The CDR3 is CASSPTEFYGYTF. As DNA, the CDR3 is TGTGCCAGCAGTCCTACAGAATTCTATGGCTACACCTTC.

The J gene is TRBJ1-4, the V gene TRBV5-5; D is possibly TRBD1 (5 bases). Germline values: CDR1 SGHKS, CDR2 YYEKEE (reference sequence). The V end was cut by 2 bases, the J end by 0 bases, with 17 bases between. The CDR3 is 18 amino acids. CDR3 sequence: CASSFALGGSTTNEKLFF. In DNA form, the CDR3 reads TGTGCCAGCAGCTTCGCGTTGGGGGGGTCGACAACTAATGAAAAACTGTTTTTT. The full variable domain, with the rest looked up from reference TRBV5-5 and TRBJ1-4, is DAGVTQSPTHLIKTRGQQVTLRCSPISGHKSVSWYQQVLGQGPQFIFQYYEKEERGRGNFPDRFSARQFPNYSSELNVNALLLGDSALYLCASSFALGGSTTNEKLFFGSGTQLSVL.

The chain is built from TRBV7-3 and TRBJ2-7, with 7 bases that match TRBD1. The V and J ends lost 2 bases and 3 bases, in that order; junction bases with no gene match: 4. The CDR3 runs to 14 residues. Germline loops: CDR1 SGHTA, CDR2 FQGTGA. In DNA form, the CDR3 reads TGTGCCAGCAGCTTAGGGCAGGGGGACTACGAGCAGTACTTC. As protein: CASSLGQGDYEQYF.

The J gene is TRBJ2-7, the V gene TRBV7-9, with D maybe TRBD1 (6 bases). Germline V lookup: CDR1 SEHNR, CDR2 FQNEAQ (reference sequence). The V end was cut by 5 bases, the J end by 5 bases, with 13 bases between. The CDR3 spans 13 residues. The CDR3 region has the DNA TGTGCCAGCAGCCACCACCCAGGGGACGAGCAGTACTTC. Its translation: CASSHHPGDEQYF.

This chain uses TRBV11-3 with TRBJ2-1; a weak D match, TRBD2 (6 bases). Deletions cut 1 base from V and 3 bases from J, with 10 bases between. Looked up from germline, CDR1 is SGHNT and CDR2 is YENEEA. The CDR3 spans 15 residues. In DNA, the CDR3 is TGTGCCAGCAGCTTAGCGGGAGCCGACTACAATGAGCAGTTCTTC. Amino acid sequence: CASSLAGADYNEQFF.

In DNA, the CDR3 is TGTGCCAGCAGCCACCGGGATACAAATGAAAAACTGTTTTTT. Protein product: CASSHRDTNEKLFF. The V and J genes are TRBV7-8 and TRBJ1-4, with D uncertain. The CDR3 totals 14 residues. V gave up 5 bases and J gave up 5 bases, with 12 bases separating them. CDR1 is SGHVS, CDR2 FQNEAQ, per germline.

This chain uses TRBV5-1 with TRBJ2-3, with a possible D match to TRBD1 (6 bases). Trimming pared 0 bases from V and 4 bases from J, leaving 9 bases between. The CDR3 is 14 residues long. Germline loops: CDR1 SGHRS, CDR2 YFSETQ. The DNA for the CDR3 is TGCGCCAGCAGCTTGGCTCAGGGGCCAGATACGCAGTATTTT. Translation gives CASSLAQGPDTQYF.

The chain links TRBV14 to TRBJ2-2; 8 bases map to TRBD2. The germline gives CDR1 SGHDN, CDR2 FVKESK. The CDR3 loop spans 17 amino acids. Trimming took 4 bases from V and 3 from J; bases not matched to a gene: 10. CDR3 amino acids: CASSPLSGKSDTGELFF. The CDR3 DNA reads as TGTGCCAGCAGCCCCCTTAGCGGGAAGTCAGACACCGGGGAGCTGTTTTTT.

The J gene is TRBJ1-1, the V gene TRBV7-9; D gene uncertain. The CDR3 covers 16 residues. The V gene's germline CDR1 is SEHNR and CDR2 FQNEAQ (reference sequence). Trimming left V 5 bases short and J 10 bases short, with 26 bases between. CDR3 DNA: TGTGCCAGCAGCCCCCTTCGAGGGTCCGAGCCCCTTCGAGCTTTCTTT. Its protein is CASSPLRGSEPLRAFF.

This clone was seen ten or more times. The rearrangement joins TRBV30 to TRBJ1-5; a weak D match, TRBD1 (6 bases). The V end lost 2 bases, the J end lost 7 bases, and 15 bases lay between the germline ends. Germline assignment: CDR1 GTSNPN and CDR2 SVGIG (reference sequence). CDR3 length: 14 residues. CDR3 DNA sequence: TGTGCCTGGAGTCCCCGGGCGACAGGACAGCCCCAGCATTTT. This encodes CAWSPRATGQPQHF.

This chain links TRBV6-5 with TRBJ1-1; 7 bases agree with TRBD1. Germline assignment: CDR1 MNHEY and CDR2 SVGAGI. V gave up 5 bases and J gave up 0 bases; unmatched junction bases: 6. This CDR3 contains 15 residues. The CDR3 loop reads CASSPTGTVNTEAFF. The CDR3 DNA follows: TGTGCCAGCAGTCCTACCGGGACAGTGAACACTGAAGCTTTCTTT.

The CDR3 sequence is CASSSRLTGADNEQFF. The CDR3 nucleotides read TGTGCCAGCAGCTCCCGGCTGACAGGGGCAGATAATGAGCAGTTCTTC. The chain has TRBV7-3 and TRBJ2-1; 8 bases align to TRBD1. The CDR3 contains 16 residues. Trimming removed 4 bases from V and 7 bases from J; junction bases left unmatched: 12. CDR1 and CDR2 from the germline V gene are SGHTA and FQGTGA.

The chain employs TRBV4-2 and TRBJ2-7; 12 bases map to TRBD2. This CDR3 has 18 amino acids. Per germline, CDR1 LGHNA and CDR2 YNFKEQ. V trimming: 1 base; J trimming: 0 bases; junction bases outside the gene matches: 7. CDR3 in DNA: TGTGCCAGCAGCCAAGCCAGGACTAGCGGGACCTCCTCCTACGAGCAGTACTTC. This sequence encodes CASSQARTSGTSSYEQYF.

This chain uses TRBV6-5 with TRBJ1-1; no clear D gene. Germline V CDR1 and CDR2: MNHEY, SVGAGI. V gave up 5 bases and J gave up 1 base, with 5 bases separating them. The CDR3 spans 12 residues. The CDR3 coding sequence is TGTGCCAGCAGTCCAGGGAACACTGAAGCTTTCTTT. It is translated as CASSPGNTEAFF.

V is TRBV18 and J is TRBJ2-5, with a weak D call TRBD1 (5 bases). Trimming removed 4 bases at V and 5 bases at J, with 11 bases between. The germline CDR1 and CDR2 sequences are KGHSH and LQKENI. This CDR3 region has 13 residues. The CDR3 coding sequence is TGTGCCAGCTCACGGGGCAGTAGGGAGACCCAGTACTTC. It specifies CASSRGSRETQYF.

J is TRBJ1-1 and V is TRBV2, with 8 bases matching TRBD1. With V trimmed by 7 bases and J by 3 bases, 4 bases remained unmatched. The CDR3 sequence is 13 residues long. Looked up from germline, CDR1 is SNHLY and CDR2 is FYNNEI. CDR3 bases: TGTGCCAGCACAGGGGGCTCGTACACTGAAGCTTTCTTT. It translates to CASTGGSYTEAFF.

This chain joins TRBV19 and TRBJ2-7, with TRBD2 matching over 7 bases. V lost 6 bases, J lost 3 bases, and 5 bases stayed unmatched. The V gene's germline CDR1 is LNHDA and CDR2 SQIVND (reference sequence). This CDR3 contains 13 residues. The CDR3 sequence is CASRGRGYYEQYF. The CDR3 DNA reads TGTGCCAGTAGGGGGAGGGGTTACTACGAGCAGTACTTC.

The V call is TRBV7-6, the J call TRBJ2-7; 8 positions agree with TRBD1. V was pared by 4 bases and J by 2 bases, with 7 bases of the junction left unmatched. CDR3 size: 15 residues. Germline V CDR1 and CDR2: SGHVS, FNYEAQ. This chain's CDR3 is CASSSLDRGTYEQYF. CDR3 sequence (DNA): TGTGCCAGCAGCTCGTTAGACAGGGGAACCTACGAGCAGTACTTC.